This paragraph reports one T cell receptor beta chain. These data belong to a study of breast tumors, draining lymph nodes, adjacent tissues. Axillary draining lymph nodes of breast cancer patients supplied the node samples. MiXCR, run by TCRdb on the multiplex PCR reads, gives a single entry per CDR3 protein. The sample has some 140,000 distinct CDR3 sequences, about a fifth seen once; the top ten hold just over 2.5%. After removal of 3 bases from V and 7 bases from J, the junction contained 7 bases not matched to a gene. CDR1 is LGHDT and CDR2 is YNNKEL in the germline V gene (reference sequence). This CDR3 comprises 14 residues.

This chain uses TRBV3-1 with TRBJ1-1; 8 positions agree with TRBD1. This TCR derives from a female donor with breast cancer. Some clones in this sample may be carry-over from other donors' samples. The sequenced sample was axillary lymph node tissue. CDR3 DNA sequence: TGTGCCAGCAGCCACCAGGGGGCCCTTGGTGAAGCTTTCTTT. Its translation: CASSHQGALGEAFF. Based on the CDR3 plus reference TRBV3-1 and TRBJ1-1, the full variable domain is DTAVSQTPKYLVTQMGNDKSIKCEQNLGHDTMYWYKQDSKKFLKIMFSYNNKELIINETVPNRFSPKSPDKAHLNLHINSLELGDSAVYFCASSHQGALGEAFFGQGTRLTVV.